These T cell receptor beta chains were read from a single sample in a study of cytomegalovirus exposure and HLA in healthy donors. Assay used: immunoSEQ multiplex PCR; TCRdb lists only in-frame clones, some missing. The sample has about 95,000 clones; about 74% are singletons. The specimen sequenced was PBMCs. These receptors were taken from a woman aged 45-65 years in good health and CMV-seropositive. Both conserved end residues are part of each CDR3. D genes are given only for firm matches. Size is stated for part of the rows, as once, few or many counts, or as a class when the clone is expanded.

d_call: TRBD2; v_call: TRBV18; clone_size: -; j_call: TRBJ2-7; cdr3_length: 13; cdr3_nt: TGTGCCAGCTCACCCAGGACTAGCGGCGAGCAGTACTTC; cdr3_aa: CASSPRTSGEQYF
d_call: TRBD1; v_call: TRBV19; clone_size: -; j_call: TRBJ2-6; cdr3_length: 15; cdr3_nt: TGTGCCAGTAGCACAGGGGTTTCTGGGGCCAACGTCCTGACTTTC; cdr3_aa: CASSTGVSGANVLTF
d_call: -; v_call: TRBV7-3; clone_size: -; j_call: TRBJ2-3; cdr3_length: 13; cdr3_nt: TGTGCCAGCAGCCTTCAGAGCACAGATACGCAGTATTTT; cdr3_aa: CASSLQSTDTQYF
d_call: -; v_call: TRBV6-4; clone_size: -; j_call: TRBJ2-3; cdr3_length: 16; cdr3_nt: TGTGCCAGCAGGAGGAAACGGTGGGTCTGCTCAGATACGCAGTATTTT; cdr3_aa: CASRRKRWVCSDTQYF
d_call: TRBD1; v_call: TRBV7-7; clone_size: -; j_call: TRBJ2-1; cdr3_length: 16; cdr3_nt: TGTGCCAGCAGCTTAGCTGGGACAGGGGTCGGAAATGAGCAGTTCTTC; cdr3_aa: CASSLAGTGVGNEQFF
d_call: TRBD1; v_call: TRBV6-5; clone_size: -; j_call: TRBJ1-3; cdr3_length: 16; cdr3_nt: TGTGCCAGCAGTTTAGGGGGCGGAAACTCTGGAAACACCATATATTTT; cdr3_aa: CASSLGGGNSGNTIYF
d_call: -; v_call: TRBV6-1; clone_size: -; j_call: TRBJ2-5; cdr3_length: 15; cdr3_nt: TGTGCCAGCAGTGAGACGACAGGAACCCAAGAGACCCAGTACTTC; cdr3_aa: CASSETTGTQETQYF
d_call: TRBD2; v_call: TRBV9; clone_size: -; j_call: TRBJ2-1; cdr3_length: 14; cdr3_nt: TGTGCCAGCAGCGTAGTGTCACTAGCGGATGAGCAGTTCTTC; cdr3_aa: CASSVVSLADEQFF
d_call: TRBD2; v_call: TRBV28; clone_size: few; j_call: TRBJ2-7; cdr3_length: 13; cdr3_nt: TGTGCCAGCAGGTCTTGGACTAGTAAAGAGCAGTACTTC; cdr3_aa: CASRSWTSKEQYF
d_call: TRBD1; v_call: TRBV4-1; clone_size: -; j_call: TRBJ2-7; cdr3_length: 14; cdr3_nt: TGCGCCAGCAGCCCGTGGGACAGAACCTACGAGCAGTACTTC; cdr3_aa: CASSPWDRTYEQYF
d_call: TRBD1; v_call: TRBV6-1; clone_size: -; j_call: TRBJ2-5; cdr3_length: 14; cdr3_nt: TGTGCCAGCAGCCCCGGGACAGGACAAGAGACCCAGTACTTC; cdr3_aa: CASSPGTGQETQYF
d_call: TRBD1; v_call: TRBV27; clone_size: few; j_call: TRBJ1-5; cdr3_length: 15; cdr3_nt: TGTGCCAGCAGTCGACAGGGGGCACAAAATCAGCCCCAGCATTTT; cdr3_aa: CASSRQGAQNQPQHF
d_call: TRBD2; v_call: TRBV10-3; clone_size: -; j_call: TRBJ2-2; cdr3_length: 15; cdr3_nt: TGTGCCATCAGCCCAAGCGGGAAAAACACCGGGGAGCTGTTTTTT; cdr3_aa: CAISPSGKNTGELFF
d_call: -; v_call: TRBV4-1; clone_size: -; j_call: TRBJ1-4; cdr3_length: 18; cdr3_nt: TGCGCCAGCAGCCAAGAGGGGGCGGGGGGGACTCCTAATGAAAAACTGTTTTTT; cdr3_aa: CASSQEGAGGTPNEKLFF
d_call: -; v_call: TRBV27; clone_size: -; j_call: TRBJ2-1; cdr3_length: 15; cdr3_nt: TGTGCCAGCAGTTTATCGCAGAATAAGTACAATGAGCAGTTCTTC; cdr3_aa: CASSLSQNKYNEQFF
d_call: TRBD2; v_call: TRBV19; clone_size: -; j_call: TRBJ2-1; cdr3_length: 15; cdr3_nt: TGTGCCAGCACCCGCGGACTAGACTTCACGGATGAGCAGTTCTTC; cdr3_aa: CASTRGLDFTDEQFF
d_call: TRBD1; v_call: TRBV27; clone_size: -; j_call: TRBJ1-5; cdr3_length: 16; cdr3_nt: TGTGCCAGCAGTCGGAGGGGGACAGGGGTGAATCAGCCCCAGCATTTT; cdr3_aa: CASSRRGTGVNQPQHF
d_call: -; v_call: TRBV7-8; clone_size: -; j_call: TRBJ2-5; cdr3_length: 14; cdr3_nt: TGTGCCAGCAGCTTAGTAATAGAGTCGGGGAAGCAGTACTTC; cdr3_aa: CASSLVIESGKQYF